These 11 T cell receptor beta chains originate from one sample sequenced in a study of vaccination effects on CD4 cells after COVID-19. Viral peptide pools were used in the ViraFEST assay to expand antigen-specific CD4+ T cells, and sequencing came afterward. Scientists isolated CD4+ T cells after a roughly ten-day culture period ended. The person had PCR-confirmed SARS-CoV-2 infection between March and December 2020. The antigens for these receptors are not known. Clones were sequenced by immunoSEQ multiplex PCR, and TCRdb holds only the in-frame ones, with some missing. The data show fewer than 60,000 clones, roughly 77% seen once. This specimen consisted of CD4+ T cells from PBMCs cultured with HIV peptides, obtained before COVID-19 vaccination. Subset meaning: HIV-1 Nef peptide pool negative control/reference culture. All receptors derive from a human donor who had a prior SARS-CoV-2 infection.

This chain links TRBV4-3 with TRBJ2-1; no clear D. The germline V gene encodes CDR1 LGHNA and CDR2 YSLEER. Trimming stripped 0 bases from V and 5 bases from J, with 11 bases between. This CDR3 has 15 residues. CDR3 protein: CASSQEGSPNNEQFF. The DNA for the CDR3 is TGCGCCAGCAGCCAAGAAGGAAGTCCTAACAATGAGCAGTTCTTC.

The CDR3: CASSFRTGASTGELFF. The CDR3 DNA sequence: TGTGCCAGCAGCTTTCGGACAGGGGCGTCCACCGGGGAGCTGTTTTTT. The chain uses TRBV7-3 and TRBJ2-2, with 9 positions matching TRBD1. The germline V gene encodes CDR1 SGHTA and CDR2 FQGTGA. V lost 3 bases and J lost 4; bases outside the gene matches: 6. The CDR3 is 16 amino acids. The complete variable domain, with remaining parts taken from reference TRBV7-3 and TRBJ2-2, reads GAGVSQTPSNKVTEKGKYVELRCDPISGHTALYWYRQSLGQGPEFLIYFQGTGAADDSGLPNDRFFAVRPEGSVSTLKIQRTERGDSAVYLCASSFRTGASTGELFFGEGSRLTVL.

Worth noting for this clone: At one of its ends the junction is not consistent with the germline gene, which may arise from a read error. This chain joins TRBV4-2 and TRBJ2-7, with 11 bases matching TRBD2. CDR1 and CDR2 (germline): LGHNA, YNFKEQ. The CDR3 runs to 15 residues. CDR3 loop: CASSQRLAGPYKQYF. The CDR3 bases are TGTGCCAGCAGCCAACGACTAGCGGGGCCCTACAAGCAGTACTTC.

This clone was found a few times. The V and J genes are TRBV29-1 and TRBJ2-1, with 7 bases aligning to TRBD1. Germline V gene sequence: CDR1 SQVTM, CDR2 ANQGSEA. V lost 7 bases to trimming and J lost 2 bases; unmatched junction nucleotides: 8. This CDR3 spans 14 amino acids. CDR3 loop: CSGTVGQTYNEQFF. As DNA, the CDR3 is TGCAGCGGCACCGTGGGACAGACCTACAATGAGCAGTTCTTC.

This rearrangement joins TRBV24-1 to TRBJ2-5; no firm D call. Trimming took 0 bases from V and 5 from J, leaving 6 bases between them. The CDR3 has 13 amino acids. CDR1 is KGHDR, CDR2 SFDVKD, per germline. CDR3 in amino acids: CATSDLGRETQYF. The CDR3 bases are TGTGCCACCAGTGATTTGGGCCGGGAGACCCAGTACTTC.

This chain links TRBV7-2 with TRBJ2-2; no reliable D call. V dropped 1 base and J dropped 5 bases, with 5 bases sitting between them. This CDR3 contains 13 residues. Germline V lookup: CDR1 SGHTA, CDR2 FQGNSA. CDR3 sequence (DNA): TGTGCCAGCAGCTTAGAAACGACCGGGGAGCTGTTTTTT. Translated: CASSLETTGELFF.

V usage is TRBV30 and J usage is TRBJ1-4; D remains ambiguous. Germline V gene lookup returns CDR1 GTSNPN and CDR2 SVGIG (reference sequence). The CDR3 is 14 amino acids. The V end lost 0 bases, the J end lost 0 bases, and 5 bases lay between the germline ends. CDR3 region: CAWSVPTTNEKLFF. In DNA, the CDR3 is TGTGCCTGGAGTGTACCAACAACTAATGAAAAACTGTTTTTT.

The chain has TRBV12-3 or TRBV12-4 and TRBJ1-1; D is ambiguous. Trimming cost V 2 bases and J 5 bases, with 9 bases left between them. This CDR3 comprises 13 residues. The CDR3 reads CASSLWGSTEAFF. CDR3 nucleotides: TGTGCCAGCAGTTTATGGGGAAGTACTGAAGCTTTCTTT.

This chain joins TRBV27 and TRBJ2-2; tentatively, D is TRBD2 (5 bases). Looked up from germline, CDR1 is MNHEY and CDR2 is SMNVEV (reference sequence). The V end lost 3 bases, the J end lost 1 base, and 9 bases lay between the germline ends. There are 15 residues in the CDR3. The CDR3 loop is CASSFRGMNTGELFF. CDR3 DNA sequence: TGTGCCAGCAGTTTTCGGGGTATGAACACCGGGGAGCTGTTTTTT.

This chain uses TRBV15 with TRBJ1-1; 12 nucleotides align to TRBD1. The ends lost 8 bases at V and 4 bases at J; junction bases unmatched: 5. The CDR3 contains 14 residues. Germline V gene data show CDR1 as LNHNV and CDR2 as YYDKDF (reference sequence). CDR3 DNA sequence: TGTGCCACCGGGACAGGGGGCGTTGGCACTGAAGCTTTCTTT. This encodes CATGTGGVGTEAFF.

DNA of the CDR3: TGTGCCAGCAGCTCCTCCAGGGGATCGGGAAACACCATATATTTT. Amino acids: CASSSSRGSGNTIYF. The chain joins TRBV7-8 to TRBJ1-3; possible D gene TRBD1, 6 bases. Germline V gene sequence: CDR1 SGHVS, CDR2 FQNEAQ. The V end lost 4 bases, the J end lost 4 bases, and 14 bases lay between the germline ends. The CDR3 sequence is 15 residues long. The entire variable domain, with the rest obtained from reference TRBV7-8 and TRBJ1-3, is as follows: GAGVSQSPRYKVAKRGQDVALRCDPISGHVSLFWYQQALGQGPEFLTYFQNEAQLDKSGLPSDRFFAERPEGSVSTLKIQRTQQEDSAVYLCASSSSRGSGNTIYFGEGSWLTVV.